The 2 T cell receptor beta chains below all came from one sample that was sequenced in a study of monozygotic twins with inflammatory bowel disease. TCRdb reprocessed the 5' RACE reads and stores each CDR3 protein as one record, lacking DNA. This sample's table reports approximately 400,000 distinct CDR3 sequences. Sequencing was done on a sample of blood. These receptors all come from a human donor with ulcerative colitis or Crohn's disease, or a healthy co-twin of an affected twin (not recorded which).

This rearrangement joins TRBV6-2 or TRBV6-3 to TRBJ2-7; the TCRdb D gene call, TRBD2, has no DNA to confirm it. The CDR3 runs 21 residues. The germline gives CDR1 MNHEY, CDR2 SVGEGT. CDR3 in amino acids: CASSPNNPGLAERKGANEQYF.

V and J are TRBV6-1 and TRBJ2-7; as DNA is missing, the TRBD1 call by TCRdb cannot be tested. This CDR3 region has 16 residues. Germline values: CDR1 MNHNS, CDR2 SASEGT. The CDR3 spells CASSLGGDGRTYEQYF.